The sequence of this TCR beta chain was determined in a study of cytomegalovirus exposure and HLA in healthy donors. Trimming cost V 6 bases and J 2 bases; bases outside gene matches: 6. Per germline, CDR1 LNHDA and CDR2 SQIVND (reference sequence). This CDR3 is built from 15 residues. Use of 60 Vbeta and 13 Jbeta primers characterized the PCR. Using immunoSEQ multiplex PCR, the repertoire was profiled, and TCRdb retains in-frame clones only, with some absent. Here the sample spans around 240,000 clones, roughly 80% being singletons. Source material: PBMCs. The chain uses TRBV19 and TRBJ2-7, with 11 positions matching TRBD2. The TCR was taken from a woman aged 40 to 49 in good health and CMV-seropositive. CDR3 DNA: TGTGCCAGTAGCCGTAGCGGGAGGGCTGCCTACGAGCAGTACTTC. Protein: CASSRSGRAAYEQYF.